This T cell receptor (beta chain) is from a study of shared clonotypes between healthy human individuals. Study summary: The study enrolled two women and three men aged 18 to 49.

The germline V and J ends were trimmed by 5 bases and 5 bases, with 17 bases remaining between them. This CDR3 spans 15 amino acids. Looked up from germline, CDR1 is SEHNR and CDR2 is FQNEAQ (reference sequence). CD8 cells regarded as naive lacked CD45RO, were positively chosen for CCR7, and omitted terminally differentiated effector memory CD45RA+ cells. Worth noting for this clone: Its antigen is as yet unknown.

Researchers divided each subset's genomic DNA evenly across several immunoSEQ plates. The table came from immunoSEQ multiplex PCR; TCRdb's copy has only in-frame clones and leaves some out. The data show about 2 million clones, 85% to 95% seen once. Notes on the study in general: Sharing across several donors was seen in 4% to 6.5% of naive CD4 clonotypes.

The sequenced material came from naive CD8+ T cells sorted from blood. The source of this sequence is a man younger than 35 in good health. This chain joins TRBV7-9 and TRBJ2-3; D perhaps matches TRBD1 (6 bases). The CDR3 region is CASSDTGTIVDTQYF. CDR3 in DNA: TGTGCCAGCAGCGATACCGGGACAATAGTAGATACGCAGTATTTT.